These 29 T cell receptor beta chains were sequenced from one sample in a study of T cell repertoires in ileal Crohn's disease. Libraries were prepared by immunoSEQ multiplex PCR; TCRdb keeps only in-frame clonotypes and omits some of them. The profile covers thousands of clones, with roughly 80% appearing a single time and roughly 29% taken by the ten largest. This sample's time point: proximal margin of the surgical specimen (macroscopically non-inflamed). Sequencing was performed on ileal tissue. Source of these receptors: an adult with Crohn's disease.

The chain couples TRBV28 to TRBJ1-5; D gene ambiguous. Germline loops: CDR1 MDHEN, CDR2 SYDVKM. The V and J ends lost 2 bases and 6 bases respectively, with 14 bases between them. This CDR3 has 15 amino acids. The CDR3: CASSLLYPATQPQHF. CDR3 nucleotides: TGTGCCAGCAGTTTACTATACCCAGCTACTCAGCCCCAGCATTTT.

The chain uses TRBV29-1 and TRBJ2-1; D might be TRBD1 (6 bases). CDR3 size: 13 residues. Trimming cost V 1 base and J 7 bases, with 11 bases left between them. Germline V lookup: CDR1 SQVTM, CDR2 ANQGSEA. The CDR3 DNA follows: TGCAGCGTTGAAGGTCTCCAGGGGAATGAGCAGTTCTTC. Its protein product is CSVEGLQGNEQFF.

V gene TRBV5-1 combines with J gene TRBJ1-1; the match to TRBD1 covers 8 bases. The V and J ends lost 4 bases and 0 bases, in that order; junction bases with no gene match: 11. The germline V gene encodes CDR1 SGHRS and CDR2 YFSETQ. This CDR3 comprises 17 residues. In DNA form, the CDR3 reads TGCGCCAGCAGCCCAGGGGGCGCCGGGGGAATGAACACTGAAGCTTTCTTT. This sequence encodes CASSPGGAGGMNTEAFF.

This clone is categorized as medium-sized. The chain links TRBV19 to TRBJ2-1; D is undetermined. The CDR3 runs 14 residues. Germline assignment: CDR1 LNHDA and CDR2 SQIVND (reference sequence). The ends were cut back, 3 bases at V and 0 bases at J, with 6 bases in the middle. CDR3 coding DNA: TGTGCCAGTAGTATGACCAGCTCCTACAATGAGCAGTTCTTC. The encoded protein is CASSMTSSYNEQFF.

The rearrangement links TRBV9 to TRBJ2-5; 8 nucleotides align to TRBD2. The trim removed 0 bases at V and 5 bases at J, leaving 6 bases unmatched. Germline loops: CDR1 SGDLS, CDR2 YYNGEE. CDR3 length: 15 amino acids. CDR3 protein: CASSVGAGVGETQYF. The DNA for the CDR3 is TGTGCCAGCAGCGTAGGAGCGGGAGTAGGCGAGACCCAGTACTTC.

The genes are TRBV10-3 and TRBJ2-7, with a tentative D call TRBD2 (6 bases). The CDR3 consists of 17 residues. The germline V and J ends were trimmed by 6 bases and 2 bases, with 23 bases remaining between them. CDR1 is ENHRY and CDR2 is SYGVKD in the germline V gene. Here the CDR3 reads CAISRNGTEGYTYEQYF. CDR3 DNA sequence: TGTGCCATCAGCCGAAATGGGACGGAGGGCTATACCTACGAGCAGTACTTC.

This clone was picked up a small number of times. This chain connects TRBV18 to TRBJ2-5, with a possible D match to TRBD1 (5 bases). CDR1 and CDR2 (germline): KGHSH, LQKENI. The V and J ends lost 3 bases and 4 bases respectively, with 18 bases between them. There are 16 residues in the CDR3. CDR3 DNA: TGTGCCAGCTCACCGAAGGACAAACCCCTCGGAGAGACCCAGTACTTC. Its translation: CASSPKDKPLGETQYF.

There are a few counts of this clone. This chain connects TRBV6-4 to TRBJ2-3; 8 bases match TRBD2. This CDR3 spans 16 amino acids. J lost 4 bases, V lost 3 bases, and 9 bases had no gene match. Germline-derived CDR1 and CDR2 are MRHNA and SNTAGT. CDR3 loop: CASSEGQREWADTQYF. CDR3 in DNA: TGTGCCAGCAGTGAGGGCCAGCGGGAGTGGGCAGATACGCAGTATTTT.

The CDR3 spells CATSRVVAPEEKLFF. Here the CDR3 DNA reads TGTGCCACCAGCAGAGTTGTAGCGCCTGAAGAAAAACTGTTTTTT. The J gene is TRBJ1-4, the V gene TRBV15; D ambiguous. V was cut by 1 base and J by 8 bases, with 14 bases left in between. Germline-derived CDR1 and CDR2 are LNHNV and YYDKDF (reference sequence). The CDR3 has 15 amino acids.

This CDR3 is CASSKGGALSNQPQHF. In nucleotides, the CDR3 is TGTGCCAGCAGCAAAGGGGGGGCCCTTAGCAATCAGCCCCAGCATTTT. This sequence joins TRBV21-1 and TRBJ1-5. TRBV21-1 is a pseudogene locus. The CDR3 totals 16 residues.

Turning to this clone: Different DNA sequences within this sample yield the same CDR3. The CDR3 nucleotides read TGTGCCAGTAGTATAGGCGGGGGTAGCACAGATACGCAGTATTTT. This sequence encodes CASSIGGGSTDTQYF. The rearrangement uses TRBV19 and TRBJ2-3; 7 nucleotides align to TRBD2. V was clipped by 1 base and J by 0 bases; unmatched bases: 1. The CDR3 totals 15 residues. Looked up from germline, CDR1 is LNHDA and CDR2 is SQIVND (reference sequence).

The chain carries TRBV6-5 and TRBJ1-1; unclear D gene. V gave up 5 bases and J gave up 4 bases, with 5 bases separating them. Germline values: CDR1 MNHEY, CDR2 SVGAGI. The CDR3 extends over 11 amino acids. Written as DNA, the CDR3 is TGTGCCAGCAGTACACGCACTGAAGCTTTCTTT. Its protein product is CASSTRTEAFF.

The chain is built from TRBV6-6 and TRBJ2-2; no clear D gene. V was trimmed by 6 bases and J by 6 bases, leaving 8 bases between them. Germline V gene data show CDR1 as MNHNY and CDR2 as SVGAGI (reference sequence). CDR3 size: 12 residues. The CDR3 loop is CASSYPAGELFF. CDR3 bases: TGTGCCAGCAGCTACCCGGCCGGGGAGCTGTTTTTT.

With respect to this clone: Other nucleotide sequences from this sample produce the same CDR3. The V and J genes are TRBV19 and TRBJ2-7; D unresolved. Germline loops: CDR1 LNHDA, CDR2 SQIVND (reference sequence). Trimming took 5 bases from V and 3 from J, leaving 11 bases between them. CDR3 length: 13 residues. For the CDR3, the DNA is TGTGCCAGTAGTTTAACCCGAGACTACGAGCAGTACTTC. Its translation is CASSLTRDYEQYF.

V gene TRBV30 combines with J gene TRBJ1-2, with TRBD1 matching over 9 bases. Germline CDR1 GTSNPN, CDR2 SVGIG (reference sequence). The ends lost 4 bases at V and 7 bases at J; junction bases unmatched: 4. The CDR3 has 12 residues. DNA of the CDR3: TGTGCCTGGAACACAGGGGGCGGTGGCTACACCTTC. This encodes CAWNTGGGGYTF.

This clone was recorded a few times. The V call is TRBV7-9, the J call TRBJ2-2, with D possibly being TRBD2 (5 bases). The CDR3 is 17 amino acids. V gave up 5 bases and J gave up 1 base, with 17 bases separating them. Germline CDR1 is SEHNR and CDR2 is FQNEAQ (reference sequence). CDR3 loop: CASSGLGHGGNTGELFF. The CDR3, as DNA: TGTGCCAGCAGCGGACTTGGGCATGGAGGGAACACCGGGGAGCTGTTTTTT.

J is TRBJ2-5 and V is TRBV4-1; D may be TRBD1 or TRBD2 (5 bases each). This CDR3 is built from 16 residues. Deletions cut 4 bases from V and 3 bases from J, with 18 bases between. CDR1 MGHRA and CDR2 YSYEKL come from the germline V gene. In DNA, the CDR3 is TGCGCCAGCAGCCCTCGCGCCGGGACCGTAAAAGAGACCCAGTACTTC. Its protein is CASSPRAGTVKETQYF.

The J gene is TRBJ2-7, the V gene TRBV6-5; 11 bases are a match to TRBD2. Germline V CDR1 and CDR2: MNHEY, SVGAGI. CDR3 size: 14 residues. The J segment lost 5 bases and the V segment lost 10 bases, leaving 10 bases of the junction unmatched. The CDR3 reads CATKTSGSSHEQYF. The CDR3 nucleotides read TGTGCCACCAAAACTAGCGGGAGTTCCCACGAGCAGTACTTC.

The chain combines TRBV2 with TRBJ1-6; D uncertain. Between the trimmed V and J ends, which lost 3 bases and 8 bases, there was a span of 11 bases. Looked up from germline, CDR1 is SNHLY and CDR2 is FYNNEI. CDR3 length: 14 residues. CDR3 protein: CASSDAEVYSPLHF. CDR3 sequence (DNA): TGTGCCAGCAGTGATGCCGAGGTCTATTCACCCCTCCACTTT.

The chain couples TRBV7-4 to TRBJ1-5; the D is unclear. V lost 4 bases to trimming and J lost 0 bases, with 13 bases between them. The CDR3 runs 16 residues. Germline CDR1 reads SGHVT; CDR2 reads SQSDAQ. CDR3 nucleotides: TGTGCCAGCAGCTCCTCGGCCGCGTATAGCAATCAGCCCCAGCATTTT. Its translation: CASSSSAAYSNQPQHF.

The chain is built from TRBV29-1 and TRBJ1-1; no clear D. The CDR3 runs 13 residues. Germline CDR1 reads SQVTM; CDR2 reads ANQGSEA. Trimming took 4 bases from V and 1 from J, leaving 10 bases between them. CDR3 bases: TGCAGCGTTGGAGGCGCGTCGAACACTGAAGCTTTCTTT. Translating gives CSVGGASNTEAFF.

This chain uses TRBV6-5 with TRBJ1-1, with D maybe TRBD1 (6 bases). The germline V gene has CDR1 MNHEY and CDR2 SVGAGI. This CDR3 contains 14 residues. V lost 0 bases to trimming and J lost 7 bases, with 12 bases between them. CDR3 nucleotides: TGTGCCAGCAGTTACTCAAAGGACAGAGGTGAAGCTTTCTTT. Its translation is CASSYSKDRGEAFF.

This clone was detected a few times. In the same sample, other DNA sequences code for this CDR3. This rearrangement joins TRBV2 to TRBJ2-2; TRBD1 matches 8 bases. CDR3 length equals 14 residues. Germline values: CDR1 SNHLY, CDR2 FYNNEI. The V gene end was trimmed by 8 bases and the J gene end by 0 bases; junction bases not matched to a gene: 2. CDR3 loop: CASRDRPNTGELFF. DNA of the CDR3: TGTGCCAGCCGGGACAGGCCGAACACCGGGGAGCTGTTTTTT.

The rearrangement links TRBV7-3 to TRBJ2-3; 9 bases agree with TRBD1. V was pared by 2 bases and J by 6 bases, with 9 bases of the junction left unmatched. Germline V CDR1 and CDR2: SGHTA, FQGTGA. The CDR3 runs to 16 residues. The CDR3 sequence: CASSLSGTGLFDTQYF. The CDR3 nucleotides are TGTGCCAGCAGCTTATCCGGGACAGGGCTTTTTGATACGCAGTATTTT.

The CDR3 spells CASSRTGQTNTEAFF. The CDR3 bases are TGTGCCAGCAGTCGGACAGGACAAACGAACACTGAAGCTTTCTTT. The chain links TRBV6-5 to TRBJ1-1, with 7 bases matching TRBD1. V lost 5 bases to trimming and J lost 1 base; unmatched junction nucleotides: 7. The CDR3 consists of 15 residues. The germline gives CDR1 MNHEY, CDR2 SVGAGI.

The genes are TRBV11-2 and TRBJ2-2; D remains ambiguous. V was trimmed by 7 bases and J by 7 bases, leaving 16 bases between them. Germline V gene sequence: CDR1 SGHAT, CDR2 FQNNGV. This CDR3 spans 14 amino acids. CDR3 nucleotides: TGTGCCAGCACCCACACGAACACGGTCGGGGAGCTGTTTTTT. Its protein product is CASTHTNTVGELFF.

The chain employs TRBV5-1 and TRBJ1-4; the match to TRBD1 covers 8 bases. CDR3 size: 16 residues. Germline CDR1 SGHRS, CDR2 YFSETQ. V shed 0 bases and J 0 bases; nucleotides not matched to a gene: 1. The CDR3 coding sequence is TGCGCCAGCAGCTTGGGACAGGGGTCAACTAATGAAAAACTGTTTTTT. As protein: CASSLGQGSTNEKLFF.

This clone turned up a few times. The V gene is TRBV5-4, the J gene TRBJ2-2; maybe TRBD2 (6 bases). This CDR3 has 15 amino acids. The V gene's germline CDR1 is SGHNT and CDR2 YYREEE (reference sequence). Trimming removed 4 bases at V and 0 bases at J, with 10 bases between. CDR3 region: CASSPGLANTGELFF. In DNA form, the CDR3 reads TGTGCCAGCAGCCCGGGACTGGCGAACACCGGGGAGCTGTTTTTT.

The DNA of the CDR3 is TGTGCCAGCAGTCTTACTAGCGGGAGAAAATACGAGCAGTACTTC. Translation: CASSLTSGRKYEQYF. The rearrangement joins TRBV7-8 to TRBJ2-7, with TRBD2 matching over 11 bases. The germline gives CDR1 SGHVS, CDR2 FQNEAQ. The CDR3 extends over 15 amino acids. V shed 6 bases, J shed 4 bases, and the junction held 8 bases outside the gene matches.